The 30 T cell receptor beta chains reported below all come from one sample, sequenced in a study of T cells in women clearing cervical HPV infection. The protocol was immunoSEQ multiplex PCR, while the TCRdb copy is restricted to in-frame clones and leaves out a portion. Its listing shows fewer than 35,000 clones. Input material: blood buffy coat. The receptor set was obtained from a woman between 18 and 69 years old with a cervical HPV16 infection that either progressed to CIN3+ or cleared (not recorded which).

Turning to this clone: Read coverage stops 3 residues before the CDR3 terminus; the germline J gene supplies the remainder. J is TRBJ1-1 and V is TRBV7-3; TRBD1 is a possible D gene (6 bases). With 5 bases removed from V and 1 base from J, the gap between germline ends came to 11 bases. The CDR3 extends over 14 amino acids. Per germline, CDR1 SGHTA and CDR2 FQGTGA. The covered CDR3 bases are TGTGCCAGCAGCCGCGGGGGGGCGAACACTGAA. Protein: CASSRGGANTE. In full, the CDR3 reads CASSRGGANTEAFF.

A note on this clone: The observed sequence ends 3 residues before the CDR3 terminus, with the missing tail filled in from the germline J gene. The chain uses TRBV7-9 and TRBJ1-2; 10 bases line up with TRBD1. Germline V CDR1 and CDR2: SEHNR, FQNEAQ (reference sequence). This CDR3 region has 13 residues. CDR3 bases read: TGTGCCAGCAGCCGGCCGGGACAGGGGCGC. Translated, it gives CASSRPGQGR. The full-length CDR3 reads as CASSRPGQGRYTF.

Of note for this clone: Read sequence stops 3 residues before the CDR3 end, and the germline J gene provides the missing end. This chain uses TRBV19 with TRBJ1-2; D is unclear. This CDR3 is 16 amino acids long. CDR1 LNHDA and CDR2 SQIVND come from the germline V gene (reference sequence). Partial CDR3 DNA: TGTGCCAGTAGTACCTCGAAGACACCAGGCACAGATACC. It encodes CASSTSKTPGTDT. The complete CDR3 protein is CASSTSKTPGTDTYTF.

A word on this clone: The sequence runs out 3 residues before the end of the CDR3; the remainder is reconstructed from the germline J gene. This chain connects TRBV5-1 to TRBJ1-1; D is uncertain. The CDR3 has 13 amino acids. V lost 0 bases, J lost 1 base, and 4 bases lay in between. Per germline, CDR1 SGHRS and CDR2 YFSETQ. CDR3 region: CASSLGGNTEAFF. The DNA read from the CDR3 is TGCGCCAGCAGCTTGGGAGGGAACACTGAA.

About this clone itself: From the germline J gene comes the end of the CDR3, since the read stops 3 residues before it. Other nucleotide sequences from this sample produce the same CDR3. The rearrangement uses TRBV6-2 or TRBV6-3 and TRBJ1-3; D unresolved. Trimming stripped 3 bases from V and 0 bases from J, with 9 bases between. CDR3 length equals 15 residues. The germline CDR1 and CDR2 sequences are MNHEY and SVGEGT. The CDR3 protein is CASSYGRHSGNTIYF. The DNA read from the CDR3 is TGTGCCAGCAGTTATGGGCGACACTCTGGAAACACC.

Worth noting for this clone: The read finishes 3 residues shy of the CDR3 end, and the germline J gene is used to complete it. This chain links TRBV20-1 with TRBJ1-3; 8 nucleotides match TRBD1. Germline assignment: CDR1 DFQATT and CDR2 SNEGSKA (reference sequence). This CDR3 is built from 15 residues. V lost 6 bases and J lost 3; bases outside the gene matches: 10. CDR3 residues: CSAEPRGRIGNTIYF. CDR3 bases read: TGCAGTGCCGAACCCAGGGGGCGCATTGGAAACACC.

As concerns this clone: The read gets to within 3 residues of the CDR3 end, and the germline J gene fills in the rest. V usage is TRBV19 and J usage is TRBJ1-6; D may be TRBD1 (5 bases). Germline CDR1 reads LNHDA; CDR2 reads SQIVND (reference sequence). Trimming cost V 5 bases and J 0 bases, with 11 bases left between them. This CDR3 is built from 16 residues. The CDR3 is CASSLQESSYNSPLHF. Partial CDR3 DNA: TGTGCCAGTAGTCTACAGGAAAGCTCCTATAATTCACCC.

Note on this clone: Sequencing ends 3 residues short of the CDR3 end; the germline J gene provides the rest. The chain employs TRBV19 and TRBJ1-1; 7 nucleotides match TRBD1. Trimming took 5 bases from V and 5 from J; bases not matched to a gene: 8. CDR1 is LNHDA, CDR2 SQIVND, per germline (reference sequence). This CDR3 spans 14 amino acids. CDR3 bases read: TGTGCCAGTAGTCTGACAGGGAAAGGAACTGAA. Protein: CASSLTGKGTE. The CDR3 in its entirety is CASSLTGKGTEAFF.

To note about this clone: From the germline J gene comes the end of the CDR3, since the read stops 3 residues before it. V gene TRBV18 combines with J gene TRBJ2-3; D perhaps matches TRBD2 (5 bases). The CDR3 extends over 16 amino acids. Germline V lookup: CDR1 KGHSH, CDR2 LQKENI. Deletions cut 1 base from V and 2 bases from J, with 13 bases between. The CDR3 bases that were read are TGTGCCAGCTCACCACAGCTAGCTGCACACACAGATACG. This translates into CASSPQLAAHTDT. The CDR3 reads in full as CASSPQLAAHTDTQYF.

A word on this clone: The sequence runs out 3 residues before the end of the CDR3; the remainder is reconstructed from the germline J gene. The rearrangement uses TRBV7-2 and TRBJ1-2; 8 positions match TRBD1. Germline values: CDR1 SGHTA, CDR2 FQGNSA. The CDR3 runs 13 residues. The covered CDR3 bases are TGTGCCAGCAGCTCGGCGACAGGGGCCGGC. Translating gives CASSSATGAG. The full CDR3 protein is CASSSATGAGYTF. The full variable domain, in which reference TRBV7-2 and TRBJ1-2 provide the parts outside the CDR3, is GAGVSQSPSNKVTEKGKDVELRCDPISGHTALYWYRQSLGQGLEFLIYFQGNSAPDKSGLPSDRFSAERTGGSVSTLTIQRTQQEDSAVYLCASSSATGAGYTFGSGTRLTVV.

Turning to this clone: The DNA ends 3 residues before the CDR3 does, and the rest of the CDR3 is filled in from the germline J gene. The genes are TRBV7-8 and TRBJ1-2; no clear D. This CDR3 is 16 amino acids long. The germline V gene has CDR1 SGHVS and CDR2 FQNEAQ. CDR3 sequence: CASRSHSGVLNNDYTF. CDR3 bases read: TGTGCCAGCAGGTCTCATAGCGGGGTCTTGAACAATGAC. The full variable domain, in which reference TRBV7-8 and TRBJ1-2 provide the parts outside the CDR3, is GAGVSQSPRYKVAKRGQDVALRCDPISGHVSLFWYQQALGQGPEFLTYFQNEAQLDKSGLPSDRFFAERPEGSVSTLKIQRTQQEDSAVYLCASRSHSGVLNNDYTFGSGTRLTVV.

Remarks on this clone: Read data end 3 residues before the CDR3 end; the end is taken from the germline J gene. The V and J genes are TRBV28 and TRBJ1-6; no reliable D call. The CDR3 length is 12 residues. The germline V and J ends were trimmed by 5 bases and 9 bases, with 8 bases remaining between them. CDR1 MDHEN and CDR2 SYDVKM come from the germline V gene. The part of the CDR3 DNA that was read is TGTGCCAGCAGTCCCGGTCGTTCACCC. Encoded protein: CASSPGRSP. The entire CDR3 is CASSPGRSPLHF.

The sequenced CDR3 bases are TGTGCCAGCAGCTTGGGTCAGGGAGAAAATCAGCCG. Its protein is CASSLGQGENQP. The whole CDR3 is CASSLGQGENQPQYF. The rearrangement joins TRBV5-6 to TRBJ2-3; either TRBD1 or TRBD2 may fit D (5 bases each). Read data end 3 residues before the CDR3 end; the end is taken from the germline J gene. The CDR3 runs to 15 residues. Per germline, CDR1 SGHDT and CDR2 YYEEEE.

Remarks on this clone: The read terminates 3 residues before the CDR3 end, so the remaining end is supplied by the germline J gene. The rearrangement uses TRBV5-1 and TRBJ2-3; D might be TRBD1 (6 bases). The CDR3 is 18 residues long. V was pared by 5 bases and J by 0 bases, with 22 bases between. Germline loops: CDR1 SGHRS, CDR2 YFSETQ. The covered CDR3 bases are TGCGCCAGCAGACAACCCATCCAGACAGGTTATAGCACAGATACG. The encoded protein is CASRQPIQTGYSTDT. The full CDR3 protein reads CASRQPIQTGYSTDTQYF.

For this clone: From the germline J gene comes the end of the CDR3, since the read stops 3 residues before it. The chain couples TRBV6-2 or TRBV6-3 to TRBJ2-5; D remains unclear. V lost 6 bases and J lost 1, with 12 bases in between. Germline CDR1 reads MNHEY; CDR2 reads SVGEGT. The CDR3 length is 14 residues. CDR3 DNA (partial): TGTGCCAGCAGACAAAGACTTTTCCAAGAGACC. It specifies CASRQRLFQET. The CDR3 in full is CASRQRLFQETQYF.

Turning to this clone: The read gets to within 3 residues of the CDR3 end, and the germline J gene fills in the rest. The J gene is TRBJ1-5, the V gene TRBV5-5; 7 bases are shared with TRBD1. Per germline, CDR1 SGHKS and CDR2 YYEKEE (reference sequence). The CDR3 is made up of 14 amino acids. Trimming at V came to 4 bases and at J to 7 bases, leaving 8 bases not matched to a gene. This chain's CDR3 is CASSPYRGGQPQHF. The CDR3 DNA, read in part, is TGTGCCAGCAGCCCCTACAGGGGCGGGCAGCCC.

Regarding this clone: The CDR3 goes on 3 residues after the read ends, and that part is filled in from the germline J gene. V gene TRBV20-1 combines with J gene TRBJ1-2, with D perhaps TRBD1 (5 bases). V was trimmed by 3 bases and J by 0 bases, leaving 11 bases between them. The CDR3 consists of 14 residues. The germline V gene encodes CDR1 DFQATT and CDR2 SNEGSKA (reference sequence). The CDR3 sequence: CSASRADTNYGYTF. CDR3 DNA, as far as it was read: TGCAGTGCTAGCAGGGCGGACACTAACTATGGC.

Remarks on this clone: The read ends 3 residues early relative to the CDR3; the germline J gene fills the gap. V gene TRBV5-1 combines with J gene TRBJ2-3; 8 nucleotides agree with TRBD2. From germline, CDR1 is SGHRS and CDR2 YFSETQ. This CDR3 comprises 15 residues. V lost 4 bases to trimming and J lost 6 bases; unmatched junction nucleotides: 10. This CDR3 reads CASSPMGTSFDTQYF. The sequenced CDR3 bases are TGCGCCAGCAGCCCGATGGGGACTAGTTTCGATACG.

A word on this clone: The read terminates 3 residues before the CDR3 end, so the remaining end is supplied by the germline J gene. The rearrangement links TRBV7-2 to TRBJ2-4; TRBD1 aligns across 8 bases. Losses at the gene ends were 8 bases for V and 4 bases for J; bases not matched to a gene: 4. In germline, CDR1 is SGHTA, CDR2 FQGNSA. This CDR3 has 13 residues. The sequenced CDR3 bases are TGTGCCAGCGCTACAGGGGGTAAAAACATT. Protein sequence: CASATGGKNI. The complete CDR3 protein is CASATGGKNIQYF.

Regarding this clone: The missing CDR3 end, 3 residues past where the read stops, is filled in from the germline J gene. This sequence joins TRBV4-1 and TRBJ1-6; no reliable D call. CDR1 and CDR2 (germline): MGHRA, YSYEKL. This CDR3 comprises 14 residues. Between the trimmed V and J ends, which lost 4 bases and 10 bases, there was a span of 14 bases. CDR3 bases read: TGCGCCAGCAGCCTTGGGCTCGCGCAGTCACCC. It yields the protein CASSLGLAQSP. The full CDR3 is CASSLGLAQSPLHF.

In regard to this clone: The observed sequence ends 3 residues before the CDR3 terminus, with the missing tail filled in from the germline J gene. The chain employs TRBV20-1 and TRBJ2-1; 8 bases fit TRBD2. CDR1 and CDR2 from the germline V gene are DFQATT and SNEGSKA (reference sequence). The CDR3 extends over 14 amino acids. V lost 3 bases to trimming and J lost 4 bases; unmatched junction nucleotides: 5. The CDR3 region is CSARAGGPYNEQFF. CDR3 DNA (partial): TGCAGTGCTAGGGCGGGGGGCCCGTACAATGAG.

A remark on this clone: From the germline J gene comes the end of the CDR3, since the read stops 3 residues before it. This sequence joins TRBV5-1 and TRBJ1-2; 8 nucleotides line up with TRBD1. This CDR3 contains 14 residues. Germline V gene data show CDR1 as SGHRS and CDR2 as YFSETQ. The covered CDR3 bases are TGCGCCAGCAGCTTGGGGACAGGGAACTACGAC. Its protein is CASSLGTGNYD. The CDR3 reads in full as CASSLGTGNYDYTF. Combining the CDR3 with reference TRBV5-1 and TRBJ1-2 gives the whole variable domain KAGVTQTPRYLIKTRGQQVTLSCSPISGHRSVSWYQQTPGQGLQFLFEYFSETQRNKGNFPGRFSGRQFSNSRSEMNVSTLELGDSALYLCASSLGTGNYDYTFGSGTRLTVV.

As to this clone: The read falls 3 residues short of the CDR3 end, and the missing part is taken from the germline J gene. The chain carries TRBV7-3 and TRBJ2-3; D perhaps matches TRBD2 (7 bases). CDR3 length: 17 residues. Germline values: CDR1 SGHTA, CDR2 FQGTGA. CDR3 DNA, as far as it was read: TGTGCCAGCAGCTTAAGGGGGGGGCAGGGATCCGGAGAGACG. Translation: CASSLRGGQGSGET. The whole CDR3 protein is CASSLRGGQGSGETQYF.

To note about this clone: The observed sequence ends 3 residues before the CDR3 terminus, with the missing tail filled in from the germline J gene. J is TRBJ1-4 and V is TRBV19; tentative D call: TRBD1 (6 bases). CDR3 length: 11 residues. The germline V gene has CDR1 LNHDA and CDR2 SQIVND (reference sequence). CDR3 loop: CASSIRGRLFF. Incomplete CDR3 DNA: TGTGCCAGTAGTATTAGGGGGAGA.

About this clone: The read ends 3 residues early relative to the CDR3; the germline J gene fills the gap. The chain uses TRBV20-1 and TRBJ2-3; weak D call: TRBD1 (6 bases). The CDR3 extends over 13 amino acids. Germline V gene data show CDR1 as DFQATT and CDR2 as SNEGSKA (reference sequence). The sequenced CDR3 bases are TGCAGTGCCAAACGGACAGCCCAAGAGACG. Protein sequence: CSAKRTAQET. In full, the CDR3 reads CSAKRTAQETQYF.

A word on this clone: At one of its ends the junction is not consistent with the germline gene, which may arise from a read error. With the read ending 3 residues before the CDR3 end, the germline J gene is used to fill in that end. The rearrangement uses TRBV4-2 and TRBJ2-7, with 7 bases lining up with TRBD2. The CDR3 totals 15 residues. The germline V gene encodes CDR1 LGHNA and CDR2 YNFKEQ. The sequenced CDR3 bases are TGCGCCAGCAGCCAGGGTTCTAGCGGAACCTACGAG. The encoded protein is CASSQGSSGTYE. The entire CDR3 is CASSQGSSGTYEQYF.

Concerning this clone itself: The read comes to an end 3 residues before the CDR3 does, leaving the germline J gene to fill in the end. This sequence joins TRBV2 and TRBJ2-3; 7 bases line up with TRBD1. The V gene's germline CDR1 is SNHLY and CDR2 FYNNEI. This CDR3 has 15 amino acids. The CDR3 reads CASSEEVTGWQPQYF. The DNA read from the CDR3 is TGTGCCAGCAGTGAAGAGGTGACAGGGTGGCAGCCG.

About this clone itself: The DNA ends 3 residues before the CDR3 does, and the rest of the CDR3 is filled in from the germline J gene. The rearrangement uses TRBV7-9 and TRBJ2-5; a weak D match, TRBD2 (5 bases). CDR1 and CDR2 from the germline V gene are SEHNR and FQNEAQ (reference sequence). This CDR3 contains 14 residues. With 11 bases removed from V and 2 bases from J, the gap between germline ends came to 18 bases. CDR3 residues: CAVGVILGQETQYF. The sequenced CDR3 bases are TGTGCCGTCGGGGTAATCCTGGGTCAAGAGACC.

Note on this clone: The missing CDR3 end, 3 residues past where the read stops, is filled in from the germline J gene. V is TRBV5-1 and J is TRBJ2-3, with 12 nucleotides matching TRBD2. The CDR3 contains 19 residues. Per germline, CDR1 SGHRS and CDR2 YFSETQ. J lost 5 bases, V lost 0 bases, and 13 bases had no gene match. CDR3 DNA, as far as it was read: TGCGCCAGCAGCTTGGGGAGGACTAGCGGGAAATGGGCGCAAGATACG. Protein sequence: CASSLGRTSGKWAQDT. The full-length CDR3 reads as CASSLGRTSGKWAQDTQYF.

CDR3 residues: CASSASGSLVVTQYF. CDR3 DNA, as far as it was read: TGTGCCAGCAGTGCTAGCGGATCCCTGGTTGTTACG. This chain connects TRBV12-3 or TRBV12-4 to TRBJ2-3, with 7 bases fitting TRBD2. From the germline J gene comes the end of the CDR3, since the read stops 3 residues before it. The CDR3 is 15 residues long. Losses at the gene ends were 5 bases for V and 8 bases for J; bases not matched to a gene: 13.